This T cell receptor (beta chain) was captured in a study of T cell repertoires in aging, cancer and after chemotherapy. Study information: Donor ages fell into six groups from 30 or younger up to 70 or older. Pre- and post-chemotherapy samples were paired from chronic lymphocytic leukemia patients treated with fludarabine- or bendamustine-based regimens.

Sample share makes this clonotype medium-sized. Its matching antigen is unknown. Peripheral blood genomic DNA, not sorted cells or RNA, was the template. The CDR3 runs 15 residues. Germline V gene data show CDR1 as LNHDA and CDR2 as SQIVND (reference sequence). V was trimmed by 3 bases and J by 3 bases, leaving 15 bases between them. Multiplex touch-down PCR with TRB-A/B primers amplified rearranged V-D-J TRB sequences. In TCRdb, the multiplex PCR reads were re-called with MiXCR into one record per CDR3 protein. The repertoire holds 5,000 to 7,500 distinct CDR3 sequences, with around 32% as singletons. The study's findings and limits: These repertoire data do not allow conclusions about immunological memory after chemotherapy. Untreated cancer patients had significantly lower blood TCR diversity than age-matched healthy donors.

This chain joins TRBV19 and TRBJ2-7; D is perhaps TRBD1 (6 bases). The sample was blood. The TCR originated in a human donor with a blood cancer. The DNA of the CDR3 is TGTGCCAGTAGTATCGGTCAGGGGCGCATCTACGAGCAGTACTTC. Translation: CASSIGQGRIYEQYF.